These 31 T cell receptor beta chains originate from one sample sequenced in a study of T cell responses to AZD1222 COVID-19 vaccine. Using immunoSEQ multiplex PCR, the repertoire was profiled, and TCRdb retains in-frame clones only, with some absent. The table has tens of thousands of clones, approximately 85% seen once; the top ten hold more than 13%. The starting material was peripheral blood, obtained on day 0 of AZD1222 vaccination. The receptors were sampled from an adult in good health.

The genes are TRBV19 and TRBJ1-6, with a possible D match to TRBD1 (6 bases). The CDR3 length is 15 residues. V was pared by 5 bases and J by 9 bases, with 17 bases between. The germline CDR1 and CDR2 sequences are LNHDA and SQIVND (reference sequence). The CDR3 nucleotides are TGTGCCAGTAGTCCGGACAGAGCGCTTGGTTCACCCCTCCACTTT. The encoded protein is CASSPDRALGSPLHF.

CDR3 nucleotides: TGTGCCAGCAGTTTTTCAGGACACCCTTTGCGAAGCAATCAGCCCCAGCATTTT. Protein product: CASSFSGHPLRSNQPQHF. The V call is TRBV28, the J call TRBJ1-5; possibly TRBD1 for D (5 bases). CDR1 and CDR2 from the germline V gene are MDHEN and SYDVKM. The CDR3 runs to 18 residues. Between the trimmed V and J ends, which lost 3 bases and 1 base, there was a span of 19 bases.

V and J are TRBV12-3 or TRBV12-4 and TRBJ1-3; D remains unclear. The CDR3 has 13 amino acids. With 3 bases removed from V and 3 bases from J, the gap between germline ends came to 6 bases. The CDR3 spells CASSFPLGNTIYF. CDR3 bases: TGTGCCAGCAGTTTCCCCCTTGGAAACACCATATATTTT.

The chain has TRBV28 and TRBJ1-3; 9 nucleotides align to TRBD1. V was pared by 2 bases and J by 0 bases, with 17 bases of the junction left unmatched. CDR1 and CDR2 (germline): MDHEN, SYDVKM. This CDR3 comprises 21 residues. In DNA, the CDR3 is TGTGCCAGCAGTTTAACGCAACCGGGACAGGGATCCCAAAGCTCTGGAAACACCATATATTTT. The encoded protein is CASSLTQPGQGSQSSGNTIYF.

This clone has more than one count but fewer than ten. This rearrangement joins TRBV4-1 to TRBJ2-7; 7 bases are a match to TRBD1. V was pared by 2 bases and J by 3 bases, with 10 bases of the junction left unmatched. CDR1 MGHRA and CDR2 YSYEKL come from the germline V gene. The CDR3 totals 16 residues. CDR3 amino acids: CASSQSKGGRYYEQYF. CDR3 bases: TGCGCCAGCAGCCAATCAAAAGGGGGCCGTTACTACGAGCAGTACTTC.

The rearrangement links TRBV7-9 to TRBJ2-3; maybe TRBD1 (5 bases). V was clipped by 5 bases and J by 7 bases, with 13 bases between them. The CDR3 extends over 13 amino acids. Germline V lookup: CDR1 SEHNR, CDR2 FQNEAQ (reference sequence). The CDR3 is CASSTHRSNTQYF. The CDR3 nucleotides are TGTGCCAGCAGCACCCACAGGTCCAATACGCAGTATTTT.

This clone has a single count. The chain has TRBV28 and TRBJ2-3, with TRBD2 matching 7 bases. V gave up 7 bases and J gave up 2 bases; unmatched junction bases: 9. The CDR3 loop spans 15 amino acids. Germline V gene lookup returns CDR1 MDHEN and CDR2 SYDVKM. CDR3: CASTQRGLTTDTQYF. Here the CDR3 DNA reads TGTGCCAGCACCCAGCGGGGACTAACCACAGATACGCAGTATTTT.

The genes are TRBV28 and TRBJ1-6; 8 bases align to TRBD1. V was clipped by 3 bases and J by 5 bases; unmatched bases: 3. The CDR3 is made up of 15 amino acids. Germline V gene lookup returns CDR1 MDHEN and CDR2 SYDVKM. The CDR3 is CASSLDRAHNSPLHF. The CDR3 DNA reads TGTGCCAGCAGTTTGGACAGGGCACATAATTCACCCCTCCACTTT.

By sample share, this clone is medium-sized (0.01 to 0.1%). The J gene is TRBJ2-6, the V gene TRBV28, with a tentative D call TRBD1 (5 bases). Germline V gene sequence: CDR1 MDHEN, CDR2 SYDVKM. CDR3 size: 15 residues. Trimming left V 3 bases short and J 3 bases short, with 9 bases between. The CDR3 bases are TGTGCCAGCAGTTTGTCAGGGAATGGGGCCAACGTCCTGACTTTC. Translated, it gives CASSLSGNGANVLTF.

The chain couples TRBV3-1 (or the pseudogene TRBV3-2) to TRBJ1-6, with D tentatively TRBD1 (6 bases). This CDR3 spans 16 amino acids. Germline V gene lookup returns CDR1 LGHDT and CDR2 YNNKEL (reference sequence). Trimming shortened V by 4 bases and J by 9 bases, and 19 bases separated the two germline ends. CDR3 sequence (DNA): TGTGCCAGCAGCCGCGGGGGCGCTGAGGTGGTTTCACCCCTCCACTTT. This sequence encodes CASSRGGAEVVSPLHF.

This chain joins TRBV7-9 and TRBJ1-1, with D possibly TRBD1 on 6 matching bases. In germline, CDR1 is SEHNR, CDR2 FQNEAQ (reference sequence). The CDR3 length is 13 residues. V lost 2 bases and J lost 7, with 11 bases in between. The CDR3 nucleotides read TGTGCCAGCAGCTTATCAGGGGATGGTGAAGCTTTCTTT. Amino acid sequence: CASSLSGDGEAFF.

V is TRBV28 and J is TRBJ2-6; weak D call: TRBD1 (5 bases). This CDR3 has 13 amino acids. Trimming removed 3 bases at V and 8 bases at J, with 8 bases between. The germline V gene encodes CDR1 MDHEN and CDR2 SYDVKM. This chain's CDR3 is CASSFAGTNVLTF. DNA of the CDR3: TGTGCCAGCAGTTTTGCAGGGACCAACGTCCTGACTTTC.

This chain joins TRBV6-4 and TRBJ1-5; D is ambiguous. CDR3 length equals 14 residues. Trimming pared 2 bases from V and 6 bases from J, leaving 11 bases between. Germline assignment: CDR1 MRHNA and CDR2 SNTAGT. In DNA form, the CDR3 reads TGTGCCAGCAGTGACGATTTAGGCGGTCAGCCCCAGCATTTT. Its protein product is CASSDDLGGQPQHF.

The J gene is TRBJ1-6, the V gene TRBV7-9, with D unresolved. Looked up from germline, CDR1 is SEHNR and CDR2 is FQNEAQ (reference sequence). Trimming left V 5 bases short and J 4 bases short, with 12 bases between. The CDR3 spans 15 residues. The DNA of the CDR3 is TGTGCCAGCAGCGGAGTGACAAGTTATAATTCACCCCTCCACTTT. Its protein is CASSGVTSYNSPLHF.

The rearrangement uses TRBV11-2 and TRBJ2-7, with D possibly being TRBD2 (7 bases). This CDR3 has 16 amino acids. Trimming took 7 bases from V and 7 from J, leaving 26 bases between them. The germline V gene has CDR1 SGHAT and CDR2 FQNNGV. In nucleotides, the CDR3 is TGTGCCAGCACCCAAAAGCCCGGCGGGGGACACAGGGAGCAGTACTTC. This translates into CASTQKPGGGHREQYF.

The V gene is TRBV24-1, the J gene TRBJ1-2; no definite D call. CDR1 and CDR2 (germline): KGHDR, SFDVKD. There are 13 residues in the CDR3. V was trimmed by 3 bases and J by 4 bases, leaving 8 bases between them. The CDR3 coding sequence is TGTGCCACCAGTGATCCCAGGTTCTATGGCTACACCTTC. This translates into CATSDPRFYGYTF.

V gene TRBV18 combines with J gene TRBJ2-7; 9 bases are shared with TRBD1. The CDR3 sequence is 14 residues long. The V gene end was trimmed by 2 bases and the J gene end by 4 bases; junction bases not matched to a gene: 3. CDR1 and CDR2 from the germline V gene are KGHSH and LQKENI. CDR3 residues: CASSPDRGGYEQYF. The CDR3 DNA is TGTGCCAGCTCACCAGACAGGGGGGGATACGAGCAGTACTTC.

The V and J genes are TRBV12-3 or TRBV12-4 and TRBJ1-4, with D perhaps TRBD1 (6 bases). Trimming removed 6 bases from V and 8 bases from J, with 10 bases in between. The CDR3 extends over 12 amino acids. In DNA form, the CDR3 reads TGTGCCAGCAGCCAGCAGGGGGAAAAACTGTTTTTT. Translating it yields CASSQQGEKLFF.

CDR3: CASSWGQGTYEQYF. CDR3 coding DNA: TGTGCCAGCAGCTGGGGACAGGGAACCTACGAGCAGTACTTC. The rearrangement uses TRBV5-6 and TRBJ2-7; TRBD1 agrees at 9 bases. The CDR3 has 14 amino acids. V lost 3 bases to trimming and J lost 2 bases; unmatched junction nucleotides: 3. Per the germline V gene, CDR1 is SGHDT and CDR2 is YYEEEE.

This clone was detected only once. The chain joins TRBV19 to TRBJ1-1, with TRBD1 matching over 7 bases. V lost 6 bases, J lost 1 base, and 20 bases stayed unmatched. CDR1 is LNHDA, CDR2 SQIVND, per germline (reference sequence). There are 19 residues in the CDR3. The CDR3 nucleotides read TGTGCCAGTAGGACCCTCCCCGACAGGGTCACGGGAGGGAACACTGAAGCTTTCTTT. Its translation is CASRTLPDRVTGGNTEAFF.

Here the CDR3 reads CASSMSGTGYYEQYF. The CDR3 DNA follows: TGTGCCAGTAGTATGAGCGGGACAGGTTACTACGAGCAGTACTTC. The chain carries TRBV19 and TRBJ2-7; D might be TRBD1 (8 bases). V was cut by 3 bases and J by 3 bases, with 15 bases left in between. Per germline, CDR1 LNHDA and CDR2 SQIVND (reference sequence). CDR3 length equals 15 residues. Combining the CDR3 with reference TRBV19 and TRBJ2-7 gives the whole variable domain DGGITQSPKYLFRKEGQNVTLSCEQNLNHDAMYWYRQDPGQGLRLIYYSQIVNDFQKGDIAEGYSVSREKKESFPLTVTSAQKNPTAFYLCASSMSGTGYYEQYFGPGTRLTVT.

This clone was seen only a few times. J is TRBJ1-6 and V is TRBV6-1, with D possibly TRBD1 on 5 matching bases. Germline values: CDR1 MNHNS, CDR2 SASEGT. The CDR3 loop spans 14 amino acids. The V gene lost 3 bases and the J gene lost 7 bases, with 10 bases spanning the gap. This chain's CDR3 is CASSDGTENSPLHF. The CDR3 DNA reads TGTGCCAGCAGTGACGGGACTGAGAATTCACCCCTCCACTTT.

The genes are TRBV28 and TRBJ2-7; TRBD1 matches 8 bases. CDR3 length: 16 amino acids. Germline CDR1 and CDR2: MDHEN and SYDVKM. V shed 6 bases, J shed 3 bases, and the junction held 13 bases outside the gene matches. The CDR3 sequence is CASSSPGQGNSYEQYF. DNA of the CDR3: TGTGCCAGCAGCTCCCCCGGACAGGGTAATAGCTACGAGCAGTACTTC.

The rearrangement links TRBV20-1 to TRBJ1-5; 8 bases are a match to TRBD1. The CDR3 runs to 15 residues. The germline CDR1 and CDR2 sequences are DFQATT and SNEGSKA (reference sequence). V gave up 6 bases and J gave up 3 bases; unmatched junction bases: 10. The CDR3 loop is CSASQGAQVNQPQHF. The DNA for the CDR3 is TGCAGTGCGAGTCAGGGGGCGCAGGTCAATCAGCCCCAGCATTTT.

The rearrangement uses TRBV15 and TRBJ2-7, with D unclear. CDR1 is LNHNV, CDR2 YYDKDF, per germline (reference sequence). The CDR3 runs to 18 residues. Trimming removed 0 bases at V and 6 bases at J, with 24 bases between. In DNA, the CDR3 is TGTGCCACCAGCAGAGATCCTCAAGATAGTAGCCTCGGGTGCGAGCAGTACTTC. Translating gives CATSRDPQDSSLGCEQYF. Filled out from reference TRBV15 and TRBJ2-7, the complete variable domain reads DAMVIQNPRYQVTQFGKPVTLSCSQTLNHNVMYWYQQKSSQAPKLLFHYYDKDFNNEADTPDNFQSRRPNTSFCFLDIRSPGLGDTAMYLCATSRDPQDSSLGCEQYFGPGTRLTVT.

This clone turned up a few times. In DNA, the CDR3 is TGTGCCACCAGTGATTCTCCAGGGATCAATCAGCCCCAGCATTTT. Amino acid sequence: CATSDSPGINQPQHF. V usage is TRBV24-1 and J usage is TRBJ1-5, with D maybe TRBD1 (5 bases). This CDR3 is built from 15 residues. Trimming took 2 bases from V and 3 from J, leaving 10 bases between them. Germline loops: CDR1 KGHDR, CDR2 SFDVKD.

This chain links TRBV7-9 with TRBJ1-5, with 9 bases matching TRBD1. This CDR3 region has 13 residues. Germline lookup yields CDR1 SEHNR and CDR2 FQNEAQ (reference sequence). V lost 4 bases to trimming and J lost 14 bases; unmatched junction nucleotides: 9. CDR3 in amino acids: CASSSSTGGSEHF. The CDR3 DNA sequence: TGTGCCAGCAGCTCATCGACAGGGGGGTCAGAGCATTTT.

The gene calls are TRBV4-1 and TRBJ1-2, with 7 bases matching TRBD1. CDR3 length: 14 amino acids. The V segment lost 1 base and the J segment 5 bases; nucleotides outside the gene matches: 4. Per germline, CDR1 MGHRA and CDR2 YSYEKL. CDR3: CASSQVGTDYGYTF. Written as DNA, the CDR3 is TGCGCCAGCAGCCAAGTGGGGACAGATTATGGCTACACCTTC.

The rearrangement links TRBV12-3 or TRBV12-4 to TRBJ1-1; D possibly corresponds to TRBD1 (5 bases). Between the trimmed V and J ends, which lost 7 bases and 11 bases, there was a span of 14 bases. The CDR3 contains 11 residues. The CDR3 here is CASTAQGRAFF. CDR3 DNA: TGTGCCAGCACCGCCCAGGGTAGGGCTTTCTTT.

This rearrangement joins TRBV5-5 to TRBJ1-1, with D unclear. Germline CDR1 reads SGHKS; CDR2 reads YYEKEE (reference sequence). The CDR3 runs 15 residues. The V gene lost 2 bases and the J gene lost 1 base, with 12 bases spanning the gap. CDR3 amino acids: CASSFTAGGNTEAFF. DNA for the CDR3: TGTGCCAGCAGCTTTACTGCGGGCGGGAACACTGAAGCTTTCTTT.

This clone was seen more than once but under ten times. V usage is TRBV28 and J usage is TRBJ1-2, with a possible D match to TRBD1 (5 bases). V was trimmed by 11 bases and J by 4 bases, leaving 26 bases between them. The V gene's germline CDR1 is MDHEN and CDR2 SYDVKM. CDR3 size: 16 residues. This CDR3 reads CAALQTGAGRAYGYTF. As DNA, the CDR3 is TGTGCCGCGCTCCAAACCGGAGCTGGCAGGGCCTATGGCTACACCTTC.